One and the same sample provided the 8 T cell receptor beta chains below, sequenced in a study of cytomegalovirus exposure and HLA in healthy donors (dated by TCRdb to the late 2010s). The protocol used for the library was the immunoSEQ multiplex PCR assay. A mixture of 60 forward primers for TCR Vbeta segments and 13 reverse primers for TCR Jbeta segments was used in the multiplex PCR. TCRdb provides this immuneACCESS table in a form limited to in-frame rearrangements. Some clones are lacking; in checked studies, under half of them reflect an unresolved V gene, and why the rest are absent is not known. This sample has approximately 140,000 clones in its table, and about 60% of those were observed once. The top ten clones comprise approximately 7% of the sample. The sequenced sample was PBMCs. The receptors were sampled from a woman in her sixties or seventies in good health and CMV-seropositive.

The chain links TRBV5-1 to TRBJ2-5, with 13 positions matching TRBD2. Losses at the gene ends were 2 bases for V and 0 bases for J; bases not matched to a gene: 1. The CDR3 runs 16 residues. Germline CDR1 reads SGHRS; CDR2 reads YFSETQ. DNA for the CDR3: TGCGCCAGCAGCTTACTAGCGGGAGGGAACCAAGAGACCCAGTACTTC. Protein sequence: CASSLLAGGNQETQYF.

The chain carries TRBV28 and TRBJ1-1; 7 bases match TRBD1. V was pared by 3 bases and J by 4 bases, with 5 bases of the junction left unmatched. This CDR3 comprises 14 residues. Germline assignment: CDR1 MDHEN and CDR2 SYDVKM. Here the CDR3 DNA reads TGTGCCAGCAGTTTGCACAGGGGTGGCACTGAAGCTTTCTTT. Translation: CASSLHRGGTEAFF.

The rearrangement uses TRBV19 and TRBJ1-5; unclear D gene. With 5 bases removed from V and 1 base from J, the gap between germline ends came to 9 bases. The CDR3 sequence is 14 residues long. Per the germline V gene, CDR1 is LNHDA and CDR2 is SQIVND (reference sequence). CDR3: CASSVPLSNQPQHF. CDR3 sequence (DNA): TGTGCCAGTAGTGTCCCTTTAAGCAATCAGCCCCAGCATTTT. Full variable domain (outside the CDR3, taken from reference TRBV19 and TRBJ1-5): DGGITQSPKYLFRKEGQNVTLSCEQNLNHDAMYWYRQDPGQGLRLIYYSQIVNDFQKGDIAEGYSVSREKKESFPLTVTSAQKNPTAFYLCASSVPLSNQPQHFGDGTRLSIL.

This clone was seen a handful of times. V usage is TRBV19 and J usage is TRBJ2-1, with 8 bases matching TRBD2. V dropped 8 bases and J dropped 1; count of bases not matched to a gene: 7. The CDR3 contains 15 residues. CDR1 LNHDA and CDR2 SQIVND come from the germline V gene (reference sequence). This CDR3 is CASAGGGRSYNEQFF. Here the CDR3 DNA reads TGTGCCAGTGCGGGGGGCGGGAGGTCCTACAATGAGCAGTTCTTC.

This clone was seen a handful of times. The gene calls are TRBV19 and TRBJ1-1, with a weak D call TRBD1 (6 bases). Germline CDR1 is LNHDA and CDR2 is SQIVND (reference sequence). This CDR3 has 14 residues. Deletions cut 5 bases from V and 0 bases from J, with 10 bases between. CDR3 bases: TGTGCCAGTAGTGAGGACAGACTGAACACTGAAGCTTTCTTT. Its protein product is CASSEDRLNTEAFF.

The chain combines TRBV19 with TRBJ1-2; 8 bases align to TRBD1. This CDR3 spans 14 amino acids. The V and J ends lost 5 bases and 8 bases, in that order; junction bases with no gene match: 10. CDR1 is LNHDA and CDR2 is SQIVND in the germline V gene (reference sequence). The CDR3 protein is CASSPQGRGRGYTF. In DNA, the CDR3 is TGTGCCAGTAGTCCCCAAGGCAGGGGGCGAGGCTACACCTTC.

The rearrangement joins TRBV18 to TRBJ2-2; TRBD1 matches 7 bases. V lost 6 bases to trimming and J lost 2 bases; unmatched junction nucleotides: 6. The CDR3 spans 15 residues. Germline V gene sequence: CDR1 KGHSH, CDR2 LQKENI. The CDR3 nucleotides are TGTGCCAGCTCGTATGGACAGGTTAACACCGGGGAGCTGTTTTTT. Encoded protein: CASSYGQVNTGELFF.

The chain carries TRBV7-2 and TRBJ2-3; TRBD2 agrees at 15 bases. V lost 5 bases, J lost 6 bases, and 15 bases stayed unmatched. The CDR3 sequence is 19 residues long. From germline, CDR1 is SGHTA and CDR2 FQGNSA. The CDR3 protein is CASSRGTSGRSPLYDTQYF. CDR3 nucleotides: TGTGCCAGCAGCCGAGGGACTAGCGGGAGGTCTCCCCTTTATGATACGCAGTATTTT.